This T cell receptor beta chain was retrieved from a study of control samples from healthy donors and cancer patients. Data came from immunoSEQ multiplex PCR; TCRdb stores just in-frame clones and leaves some out. The repertoire holds about 120,000 clones, with about 95% as singletons. Trimming removed 0 bases from V and 13 bases from J; junction bases left unmatched: 3. The CDR3 totals 12 residues. Looked up from germline, CDR1 is SGHTS and CDR2 is YDEGEE. The source is a man aged 25-40 years in good health. The chain carries TRBV5-8 and TRBJ1-4; the match to TRBD1 covers 7 bases. The sequenced material came from blood. The CDR3: CASSLAGGRLFF. For the CDR3, the DNA is TGTGCCAGCAGCTTGGCAGGGGGACGACTGTTTTTT.